The TCR beta chain under discussion was sequenced for a study of neurological immune-mediated disorders. This clonotype was counted many times. The CDR3 consists of 15 residues. Per the germline V gene, CDR1 is DFQATT and CDR2 is SNEGSKA (reference sequence). Trimming took off 0 bases at V and 6 bases at J, with 16 bases between the two ends. Time point indicated: technical triplicate 3. Use was made of some 1 million CD4+ or CD8+ T cells in sorted libraries. TCRdb recomputed calls from the 5' RACE reads with MiXCR, one row per CDR3 protein. The sample has 25,000 to 30,000 distinct CDR3 sequences, about 16% seen once.

Sequencing was done on a sample of CD4+ T cells from blood. The TCR was taken from a female donor with HTLV-1-associated myelopathy (HAM/TSP). The genes are TRBV20-1 and TRBJ2-3; possible D gene TRBD2, 7 bases. CDR3 loop: CSARDSTGGWDTQYF. DNA for the CDR3: TGCAGTGCTAGAGATTCTACGGGGGGCTGGGATACGCAGTATTTT.